The 32 T cell receptor beta chains given below trace back to one sample, sequenced in a study of blood T cell repertoires in COVID-19. Sequencing used immunoSEQ multiplex PCR; TCRdb keeps in-frame clones, though not all of them. This table holds about 160,000 clones, around 90% found once. The specimen sequenced was peripheral blood. All receptors derive from a woman aged 55-75 years with active or convalescent COVID-19.

The rearrangement uses TRBV6-6 and TRBJ2-3; D possibly corresponds to TRBD2 (6 bases). Germline V gene data show CDR1 as MNHNY and CDR2 as SVGAGI (reference sequence). The CDR3 is 13 amino acids. The ends were cut back, 4 bases at V and 5 bases at J, with 10 bases in the middle. The CDR3 DNA reads TGTGCCAGCAGTTTCGGGGGAAAAGATACGCAGTATTTT. Encoded protein: CASSFGGKDTQYF.

This chain links TRBV6-1 with TRBJ1-2; 7 bases are a match to TRBD1. CDR3 length equals 14 residues. The germline CDR1 and CDR2 sequences are MNHNS and SASEGT. V lost 2 bases to trimming and J lost 5 bases; unmatched junction nucleotides: 5. The CDR3 region is CASSENRGRYGYTF. CDR3 nucleotide sequence: TGTGCCAGCAGTGAAAACAGGGGAAGGTATGGCTACACCTTC.

The chain joins TRBV7-9 to TRBJ1-4; 9 nucleotides align to TRBD1. This CDR3 has 15 amino acids. The germline V gene has CDR1 SEHNR and CDR2 FQNEAQ (reference sequence). V lost 4 bases and J lost 5; bases outside the gene matches: 5. The CDR3 sequence is CASSSSGTGNEKLFF. The CDR3 nucleotides are TGTGCCAGCAGCTCCTCCGGGACAGGGAATGAAAAACTGTTTTTT.

The chain links TRBV7-2 to TRBJ2-5; TRBD1 is a possible D gene (6 bases). The CDR3 totals 16 residues. V lost 0 bases to trimming and J lost 1 base, with 12 bases between them. The germline CDR1 and CDR2 sequences are SGHTA and FQGNSA. In nucleotides, the CDR3 is TGTGCCAGCAGCTTAGCTTCTACAGGGAGCCAAGAGACCCAGTACTTC. It specifies CASSLASTGSQETQYF.

The chain employs TRBV6-5 and TRBJ1-2; the match to TRBD1 covers 9 bases. CDR1 and CDR2 (germline): MNHEY, SVGAGI. The CDR3 sequence is 13 residues long. J was trimmed by 7 bases and V by 5 bases; bases with no gene match: 5. The CDR3 DNA reads TGTGCCAGCAGTCCCCGACAGGGGGGTGGCTACACCTTC. This encodes CASSPRQGGGYTF.

This rearrangement joins TRBV7-2 to TRBJ2-5, with 7 bases fitting TRBD1. The trim removed 5 bases at V and 5 bases at J, leaving 5 bases unmatched. The CDR3 is 13 amino acids. The V gene's germline CDR1 is SGHTA and CDR2 FQGNSA. This CDR3 reads CASSTGVAETQYF. The CDR3 DNA reads as TGTGCCAGCAGCACAGGGGTTGCCGAGACCCAGTACTTC.

The chain carries TRBV5-1 and TRBJ1-3, with D maybe TRBD1 (5 bases). The CDR3 has 12 amino acids. Germline loops: CDR1 SGHRS, CDR2 YFSETQ. V shed 0 bases and J shed 10 bases, with 8 bases lying between them. The CDR3 nucleotides are TGCGCCAGCAGCTTGGATGACAGAACCATATATTTT. Amino acid sequence: CASSLDDRTIYF.

The V gene is TRBV7-2, the J gene TRBJ2-3; 9 bases align to TRBD2. Germline V gene data show CDR1 as SGHTA and CDR2 as FQGNSA. There are 18 residues in the CDR3. The ends lost 7 bases at V and 4 bases at J; junction bases unmatched: 18. CDR3 residues: CASTVGLLAGRFADTQYF. In DNA form, the CDR3 reads TGTGCCAGCACGGTCGGCCTTCTAGCGGGGAGGTTCGCAGATACGCAGTATTTT.

The chain uses TRBV3-1 (or the pseudogene TRBV3-2) and TRBJ2-7; TRBD2 matches at 10 bases. The V gene end was trimmed by 8 bases and the J gene end by 1 base; junction bases not matched to a gene: 11. Germline V gene lookup returns CDR1 LGHDT and CDR2 YNNKEL (reference sequence). The CDR3 is 16 residues long. CDR3 amino acids: CASSLGLAVPSYEQYF. The CDR3 nucleotides read TGTGCCAGCTCCCTCGGACTAGCGGTTCCGTCCTACGAGCAGTACTTC.

The V and J genes are TRBV20-1 and TRBJ2-5; 8 positions match TRBD2. This CDR3 is 15 amino acids long. V was clipped by 3 bases and J by 5 bases; unmatched bases: 11. The germline CDR1 and CDR2 sequences are DFQATT and SNEGSKA (reference sequence). The CDR3 spells CSASAQRGIGETQYF. In DNA, the CDR3 is TGCAGTGCTAGTGCCCAGCGGGGGATAGGGGAGACCCAGTACTTC.

A word on this clone: One junction end disagrees with the germline gene, perhaps due to a read error. V and J are TRBV6-5 and TRBJ2-5; 9 nucleotides match TRBD2. CDR3 length: 15 amino acids. The germline V gene has CDR1 MNHEY and CDR2 SVGAGI. The CDR3 DNA sequence: TGTGCCAGCGGTTACGGCGGGGGGGCTGCTGAGACCCAGTACTTC. Amino acid sequence: CASGYGGGAAETQYF.

The chain links TRBV5-6 to TRBJ1-2, with TRBD1 as a possible D gene (5 bases). This CDR3 comprises 14 residues. The germline V and J ends were trimmed by 2 bases and 5 bases, with 13 bases remaining between them. CDR1 SGHDT and CDR2 YYEEEE come from the germline V gene. CDR3 nucleotides: TGTGCCAGCAGCTTCCAAGGGGTTTCATATGGCTACACCTTC. Residues: CASSFQGVSYGYTF.

This rearrangement joins TRBV19 to TRBJ1-6, with D possibly matching TRBD1 (5 bases). Germline-derived CDR1 and CDR2 are LNHDA and SQIVND (reference sequence). V lost 6 bases to trimming and J lost 8 bases, with 11 bases between them. This CDR3 contains 13 residues. DNA for the CDR3: TGTGCCAGTAGACAGGACAAAGATTCACCCCTCCACTTT. Protein: CASRQDKDSPLHF.

The chain joins TRBV9 to TRBJ1-6; tentative D call: TRBD1 (5 bases). Trimming took off 3 bases at V and 6 bases at J, with 13 bases between the two ends. There are 15 residues in the CDR3. From germline, CDR1 is SGDLS and CDR2 YYNGEE. The CDR3 spells CASSGSQGSNSPLHF. CDR3 sequence (DNA): TGTGCCAGCAGCGGGAGTCAGGGTTCTAATTCACCCCTCCACTTT.

The chain joins TRBV5-6 to TRBJ2-1, with TRBD1 matching over 10 bases. The germline V gene has CDR1 SGHDT and CDR2 YYEEEE. The CDR3 sequence is 16 residues long. V dropped 4 bases and J dropped 7; count of bases not matched to a gene: 11. The CDR3 sequence: CASSLTGQGVWNEQFF. As DNA, the CDR3 is TGTGCCAGCAGCCTCACCGGACAGGGGGTATGGAATGAGCAGTTCTTC.

The chain employs TRBV19 and TRBJ1-4, with D tentatively TRBD1 (6 bases). The CDR3 covers 15 residues. CDR1 is LNHDA and CDR2 is SQIVND in the germline V gene (reference sequence). Trimming stripped 5 bases from V and 0 bases from J, with 10 bases between. This CDR3 is CASSPSGATNEKLFF. CDR3 sequence (DNA): TGTGCCAGTAGTCCATCAGGGGCAACTAATGAAAAACTGTTTTTT.

This clone was observed a few times. The V gene is TRBV4-3, the J gene TRBJ2-5; 7 bases align to TRBD1. J lost 4 bases, V lost 0 bases, and 8 bases had no gene match. This CDR3 has 16 residues. Germline V gives CDR1 LGHNA, CDR2 YSLEER. CDR3 sequence reads: CASSQDWRTGRETQYF. The CDR3 nucleotides read TGCGCCAGCAGCCAAGATTGGCGGACAGGTCGAGAGACCCAGTACTTC.

This chain links TRBV27 with TRBJ1-5; 8 bases are shared with TRBD1. This CDR3 is built from 15 residues. The V and J ends lost 5 bases and 2 bases, in that order; junction bases with no gene match: 5. Germline V gives CDR1 MNHEY, CDR2 SMNVEV (reference sequence). CDR3 protein: CASSRQGRGNQPQHF. CDR3 nucleotides: TGTGCCAGCAGTCGACAGGGGAGGGGCAATCAGCCCCAGCATTTT.

J is TRBJ1-4 and V is TRBV5-4; tentatively, D is TRBD1 (5 bases). The CDR3 consists of 14 residues. Germline CDR1 reads SGHNT; CDR2 reads YYREEE (reference sequence). V lost 0 bases and J lost 3, with 6 bases in between. DNA for the CDR3: TGTGCCAGCAGCTTGGACAGGTCTAATGAAAAACTGTTTTTT. Its translation: CASSLDRSNEKLFF. Together with reference TRBV5-4 and TRBJ1-4, the CDR3 gives the full variable domain: ETGVTQSPTHLIKTRGQQVTLRCSSQSGHNTVSWYQQALGQGPQFIFQYYREEENGRGNFPPRFSGLQFPNYSSELNVNALELDDSALYLCASSLDRSNEKLFFGSGTQLSVL.

The chain combines TRBV18 with TRBJ1-5; 11 positions agree with TRBD1. From germline, CDR1 is KGHSH and CDR2 LQKENI. CDR3 length: 18 amino acids. Trimming removed 2 bases from V and 4 bases from J; junction bases left unmatched: 10. DNA for the CDR3: TGTGCCAGCTCACCAGCCTCAGGGACAGGGGGTACTAATCAGCCCCAGCATTTT. Encoded protein: CASSPASGTGGTNQPQHF.

This chain joins TRBV3-1 (or the pseudogene TRBV3-2) and TRBJ2-2, with D maybe TRBD1 (7 bases). Germline V gene sequence: CDR1 LGHDT, CDR2 YNNKEL (reference sequence). The germline V and J ends were trimmed by 3 bases and 8 bases, with 16 bases remaining between them. The CDR3 runs to 15 residues. CDR3 loop: CASSHRGERGGELFF. CDR3 in DNA: TGTGCCAGCAGCCACAGGGGGGAAAGAGGTGGGGAGCTGTTTTTT.

V usage is TRBV18 and J usage is TRBJ1-1, with 11 positions matching TRBD1. Unmatched junction bases numbered 8, after V lost 6 bases and J lost 5 bases. Germline CDR1 reads KGHSH; CDR2 reads LQKENI. This CDR3 region has 15 residues. CDR3: CASSGQGAVNTEAFF. CDR3 DNA sequence: TGTGCCAGCTCCGGACAGGGGGCGGTAAATACTGAAGCTTTCTTT.

This rearrangement joins TRBV5-8 to TRBJ2-7; 7 bases fit TRBD2. Trimming at V came to 3 bases and at J to 2 bases, leaving 11 bases not matched to a gene. CDR1 is SGHTS and CDR2 is YDEGEE in the germline V gene. The CDR3 loop spans 16 amino acids. CDR3 in DNA: TGTGCCAGCAGCTCCCGATGGGGGGGGGAAGCCTACGAGCAGTACTTC. Its protein product is CASSSRWGGEAYEQYF. The variable domain in full, completed from reference TRBV5-8 and TRBJ2-7, reads EAGVTQSPTHLIKTRGQQATLRCSPISGHTSVYWYQQALGLGLQFLLWYDEGEERNRGNFPPRFSGRQFPNYSSELNVNALELEDSALYLCASSSRWGGEAYEQYFGPGTRLTVT.

This clone came up a few times. CDR3 DNA: TGTGCCAGCGGGGGCCCCGACAGGGGGTTCCAAGAGACCCAGTACTTC. Residues: CASGGPDRGFQETQYF. This chain uses TRBV11-2 with TRBJ2-5; TRBD1 matches at 9 bases. V lost 8 bases and J lost 1; bases outside the gene matches: 11. The CDR3 contains 16 residues. CDR1 SGHAT and CDR2 FQNNGV come from the germline V gene. The full variable domain, with the rest looked up from reference TRBV11-2 and TRBJ2-5, is EAGVAQSPRYKIIEKRQSVAFWCNPISGHATLYWYQQILGQGPKLLIQFQNNGVVDDSQLPKDRFSAERLKGVDSTLKIQPAKLEDSAVYLCASGGPDRGFQETQYFGPGTRLLVL.

CDR3: CASSLGRFTYEQYF. In DNA form, the CDR3 reads TGTGCCAGCAGCTTAGGCAGGTTCACCTACGAGCAGTACTTC. The chain combines TRBV7-9 with TRBJ2-7; no clear D. The CDR3 covers 14 residues. Germline V lookup: CDR1 SEHNR, CDR2 FQNEAQ (reference sequence). The V end lost 1 base, the J end lost 2 bases, and 9 bases lay between the germline ends.

This clone appeared a few times. This chain uses TRBV10-3 with TRBJ1-2, with D tentatively TRBD1 (6 bases). Germline V gene sequence: CDR1 ENHRY, CDR2 SYGVKD. The CDR3 length is 16 residues. Trimming cost V 5 bases and J 4 bases, with 20 bases left between them. DNA for the CDR3: TGTGCCATCAGTCTACCACAGGGTGTCGCGGCCTATGGCTACACCTTC. This codes for CAISLPQGVAAYGYTF.

This clone appeared a few times. This chain links TRBV20-1 with TRBJ1-5, with TRBD1 identical over 7 bases. The CDR3 sequence is 14 residues long. Germline loops: CDR1 DFQATT, CDR2 SNEGSKA (reference sequence). V lost 6 bases to trimming and J lost 6 bases; unmatched junction nucleotides: 11. CDR3 loop: CSASPGTAGQPQHF. For the CDR3, the DNA is TGCAGTGCCAGTCCCGGGACAGCGGGTCAGCCCCAGCATTTT.

This clone was seen only once. The chain combines TRBV4-1 with TRBJ1-1; D uncertain. The length of the CDR3 is 16 residues. The germline gives CDR1 MGHRA, CDR2 YSYEKL. Between the trimmed V and J ends, which lost 4 bases and 2 bases, there was a span of 17 bases. CDR3 protein: CASSPLLREYNTEAFF. For the CDR3, the DNA is TGCGCCAGCAGCCCTCTCTTGAGAGAGTATAACACTGAAGCTTTCTTT.

On this clone: Mismatch with germline at one junction end may stem from a read error. The rearrangement links TRBV27 to TRBJ1-6; 9 bases are shared with TRBD1. The CDR3 is made up of 14 amino acids. Germline CDR1 is MNHEY and CDR2 is SMNVEV (reference sequence). DNA of the CDR3: TGTGCCACCAGTCAAAGGACAGGGGTGACGGCCCTCCACTTT. This translates into CATSQRTGVTALHF.

The chain is built from TRBV5-1 and TRBJ2-1; D is perhaps TRBD2 (6 bases). Germline CDR1 SGHRS, CDR2 YFSETQ. The CDR3 extends over 17 amino acids. Trimming shortened V by 0 bases and J by 6 bases, and 19 bases separated the two germline ends. The CDR3 loop reads CASSLGFSEGRSNEQFF. In nucleotides, the CDR3 is TGCGCCAGCAGCTTGGGCTTTTCCGAAGGGAGGAGCAATGAGCAGTTCTTC. The full variable domain, completed using reference TRBV5-1 and TRBJ2-1, is KAGVTQTPRYLIKTRGQQVTLSCSPISGHRSVSWYQQTPGQGLQFLFEYFSETQRNKGNFPGRFSGRQFSNSRSEMNVSTLELGDSALYLCASSLGFSEGRSNEQFFGPGTRLTVL.

This chain connects TRBV27 to TRBJ2-5, with D perhaps TRBD2 (7 bases). The CDR3 has 15 residues. Germline V CDR1 and CDR2: MNHEY, SMNVEV (reference sequence). Trimming removed 3 bases at V and 3 bases at J, with 14 bases between. This CDR3 is CASSFYGGQEETQYF. The DNA for the CDR3 is TGTGCCAGCAGTTTTTACGGGGGGCAGGAAGAGACCCAGTACTTC.

Comment on this clone: Other DNA sequences in this specimen translate into the identical CDR3. V gene TRBV18 combines with J gene TRBJ2-3, with 8 bases lining up with TRBD2. The germline CDR1 and CDR2 sequences are KGHSH and LQKENI. After removal of 3 bases from V and 3 bases from J, the junction contained 2 bases not matched to a gene. This CDR3 has 14 residues. The CDR3 sequence: CASSPLAGTDTQYF. CDR3 coding DNA: TGTGCCAGCTCACCGCTAGCGGGTACAGATACGCAGTATTTT. Full variable domain (missing parts from reference TRBV18 and TRBJ2-3): NAGVMQNPRHLVRRRGQEARLRCSPMKGHSHVYWYRQLPEEGLKFMVYLQKENIIDESGMPKERFSAEFPKEGPSILRIQQVVRGDSAAYFCASSPLAGTDTQYFGPGTRLTVL.